Detailed here is one T cell receptor (beta chain). What it binds is unknown. This sample is part of a study of cytomegalovirus exposure and HLA in healthy donors. Study information: Early released data had 65 million to 100 million unique TCRs, all coming from HLA-typed donors. In terms of ancestry, the Caucasian-associated cluster contained about four fifths of the roughly 400 genotyped donors.

The PCR employed 60 Vbeta primers together with 13 Jbeta primers. Sequencing was performed with immunoSEQ multiplex PCR; in TCRdb, only in-frame clones are kept and a portion is missing. Of 95,000 to 110,000 clones in the sample, around 80% were seen once. This CDR3 is 14 amino acids long. CDR1 and CDR2 (germline): LGHNA, YSLEER. Trimming took 0 bases from V and 8 from J, leaving 12 bases between them. Study-level points and caveats: TCR beta chains associated with HLA were, in a later analysis, more clonally expanded than equally common others.

The gene calls are TRBV4-3 and TRBJ2-3; weak D call: TRBD2 (7 bases). This sequence originates from a woman aged 40 to 49 in good health and CMV-seronegative. The sequencing sample was made of PBMCs. The CDR3 protein is CASSQDRGGGTQYF. For the CDR3, the DNA is TGCGCCAGCAGCCAAGACAGGGGCGGGGGTACGCAGTATTTT.